Each of the 19 T cell receptor beta chains below was sequenced from the same sample in a study of post-analysis software for immune sequencing data. Study-wide findings and caveats: Higher frequency in patients than in controls was seen for roughly 5 TRBV segments, with TRBV5-6, TRBV5-1 and TRBV20-1 among them.

What these receptors recognize is not known. Prepared libraries of TCR beta cDNA carried unique molecular identifiers. TCRdb redid the calling of the PCR reads with MiXCR, one entry per CDR3 protein. The repertoire holds about 500,000 distinct CDR3 sequences, with around 40% as singletons. What was sequenced was blood. These receptors originate from a girl between 10 and 17 years old with multiple sclerosis.

This clonotype has only a few counts. The chain carries TRBV29-1 and TRBJ2-6, with unresolved D. The CDR3 has 16 residues. Looked up from germline, CDR1 is SQVTM and CDR2 is ANQGSEA. Trimming cost V 2 bases and J 2 bases, with 13 bases left between them. CDR3 region: CSVEIRATAGANVLTF. The DNA of the CDR3 is TGCAGCGTTGAAATTAGGGCCACGGCTGGGGCCAACGTCCTGACTTTC.

The chain links TRBV11-2 to TRBJ2-5; no clear D gene. The V and J ends lost 0 bases and 5 bases respectively, with 16 bases between them. Germline V lookup: CDR1 SGHAT, CDR2 FQNNGV. The CDR3 spans 16 residues. CDR3 region: CASSLDPTPSRETQYF. DNA of the CDR3: TGTGCCAGCAGCTTAGACCCGACACCCTCTCGGGAGACCCAGTACTTC. The variable domain in full, completed from reference TRBV11-2 and TRBJ2-5, reads EAGVAQSPRYKIIEKRQSVAFWCNPISGHATLYWYQQILGQGPKLLIQFQNNGVVDDSQLPKDRFSAERLKGVDSTLKIQPAKLEDSAVYLCASSLDPTPSRETQYFGPGTRLLVL.

The chain employs TRBV12-3 or TRBV12-4 and TRBJ2-3; 7 positions agree with TRBD2. V lost 5 bases and J lost 10; bases outside the gene matches: 18. CDR3 size: 16 residues. For the CDR3, the DNA is TGTGCCAGCAGTCCTCGGGAGGAGGCGGGTGCGGATGCGCAGTATTTT. It is translated as CASSPREEAGADAQYF.

This chain connects TRBV9 to TRBJ1-2; D ambiguous. Germline CDR1 is SGDLS and CDR2 is YYNGEE. The V end lost 4 bases, the J end lost 4 bases, and 11 bases lay between the germline ends. CDR3 size: 13 residues. The CDR3 DNA follows: TGTGCCAGCAGCCCCCAGACGGGCTATGGCTACACCTTC. It yields the protein CASSPQTGYGYTF.

The chain is built from TRBV15 and TRBJ2-7; D gene unclear. Per the germline V gene, CDR1 is LNHNV and CDR2 is YYDKDF (reference sequence). This CDR3 comprises 15 residues. Trimming stripped 0 bases from V and 3 bases from J, with 12 bases between. The CDR3 protein is CATSRDRRQDYEQYF. CDR3 sequence (DNA): TGTGCCACCAGCAGAGATAGGAGACAAGACTACGAGCAGTACTTC. Together with reference TRBV15 and TRBJ2-7, the CDR3 gives the full variable domain: DAMVIQNPRYQVTQFGKPVTLSCSQTLNHNVMYWYQQKSSQAPKLLFHYYDKDFNNEADTPDNFQSRRPNTSFCFLDIRSPGLGDTAMYLCATSRDRRQDYEQYFGPGTRLTVT.

A single count supports this clonotype. The chain links TRBV6-5 to TRBJ1-1; D unresolved. CDR3 length equals 13 residues. V dropped 2 bases and J dropped 3 bases, with 7 bases sitting between them. Germline values: CDR1 MNHEY, CDR2 SVGAGI. The CDR3 region is CASSYRRDTEAFF. The DNA for the CDR3 is TGTGCCAGCAGTTACCGACGGGACACTGAAGCTTTCTTT.

The chain couples TRBV28 to TRBJ2-1, with TRBD2 identical over 13 bases. The CDR3 is 17 residues long. J was trimmed by 8 bases and V by 5 bases; bases with no gene match: 12. Germline values: CDR1 MDHEN, CDR2 SYDVKM. CDR3 sequence reads: CASSPRTSGSWADEQFF. CDR3 sequence (DNA): TGTGCCAGCAGTCCACGGACTAGCGGGAGCTGGGCCGATGAGCAGTTCTTC.

This chain joins TRBV12-3 or TRBV12-4 and TRBJ2-3; D ambiguous. This CDR3 is built from 12 residues. V lost 4 bases and J lost 0, with 2 bases in between. The CDR3 bases are TGTGCCAGCAGTTGGAGCACAGATACGCAGTATTTT. It translates to CASSWSTDTQYF.

V gene TRBV9 combines with J gene TRBJ1-2; no clear D gene. Looked up from germline, CDR1 is SGDLS and CDR2 is YYNGEE. V lost 3 bases to trimming and J lost 10 bases, with 19 bases between them. This CDR3 has 14 residues. The CDR3 coding sequence is TGTGCCAGCAGCGCCCGAGCGGGGTCTTTCGACTACACCTTC. This sequence encodes CASSARAGSFDYTF.

The CDR3 loop reads CSARFYRRQGGNEQYF. DNA of the CDR3: TGCAGTGCTAGATTCTACCGACGACAGGGTGGAAATGAGCAGTACTTC. The rearrangement links TRBV20-1 to TRBJ2-5, with 7 nucleotides matching TRBD1. Germline V gene lookup returns CDR1 DFQATT and CDR2 SNEGSKA (reference sequence). This CDR3 contains 16 residues. Unmatched junction bases numbered 20, after V lost 2 bases and J lost 11 bases.

This clonotype has a handful of counts. For the CDR3, the DNA is TGTGCCAGCAGCAAGAGGGACACTGAAGCTTTCTTT. It is translated as CASSKRDTEAFF. The chain employs TRBV11-3 and TRBJ1-1; D call uncertain. The CDR3 covers 12 residues. CDR1 and CDR2 from the germline V gene are SGHNT and YENEEA. Trimming took 5 bases from V and 3 from J, leaving 7 bases between them. The full variable domain, with the rest looked up from reference TRBV11-3 and TRBJ1-1, is EAGVVQSPRYKIIEKKQPVAFWCNPISGHNTLYWYLQNLGQGPELLIRYENEEAVDDSQLPKDRFSAERLKGVDSTLKIQPAELGDSAVYLCASSKRDTEAFFGQGTRLTVV.

The chain recombines TRBV7-2 with TRBJ1-4; 7 bases are shared with TRBD1. The CDR3 is 15 residues long. Germline trimming cut 0 bases from V and 7 bases from J; bases unmatched to any gene: 5. CDR1 and CDR2 from the germline V gene are SGHTA and FQGNSA. CDR3: CASSLAKGAAEKLFF. In nucleotides, the CDR3 is TGTGCCAGCAGCTTAGCGAAGGGGGCGGCTGAAAAACTGTTTTTT.

This clonotype was seen more than once but under ten times. The chain is built from TRBV29-1 and TRBJ2-4; 8 positions match TRBD1. The germline CDR1 and CDR2 sequences are SQVTM and ANQGSEA. The ends lost 4 bases at V and 0 bases at J; junction bases unmatched: 2. The CDR3 is 14 amino acids. Here the CDR3 reads CSVGDRLAKNIQYF. DNA for the CDR3: TGCAGCGTTGGGGACAGGCTAGCCAAAAACATTCAGTACTTC.

CDR3 region: CASFPGRGNQETQYF. The CDR3 bases are TGCGCCAGCTTCCCGGGGCGGGGTAACCAAGAGACCCAGTACTTC. The chain is built from TRBV5-1 and TRBJ2-5, with D perhaps matching TRBD2 (6 bases). CDR3 length equals 15 residues. The V end was cut by 7 bases, the J end by 0 bases, with 16 bases between. Germline V gene sequence: CDR1 SGHRS, CDR2 YFSETQ.

This clonotype was seen only a few times. The V gene is TRBV5-5, the J gene TRBJ2-5, with a weak D call TRBD1 (6 bases). CDR1 is SGHKS and CDR2 is YYEKEE in the germline V gene (reference sequence). CDR3 length equals 13 residues. The V gene lost 4 bases and the J gene lost 4 bases, with 11 bases spanning the gap. CDR3 sequence (DNA): TGTGCCAGCAGCAGACAGGAGGCAGAGACCCAGTACTTC. Translated: CASSRQEAETQYF.

The chain uses TRBV20-1 and TRBJ1-2; D call uncertain. Trimming removed 1 base from V and 6 bases from J, with 9 bases in between. This CDR3 comprises 12 residues. CDR1 is DFQATT, CDR2 SNEGSKA, per germline (reference sequence). The CDR3 is CSARGVEDGYTF. The CDR3 nucleotides are TGCAGTGCTAGAGGGGTCGAGGATGGCTACACCTTC.

This chain joins TRBV4-1 and TRBJ2-7; weak D call: TRBD2 (6 bases). The V end lost 1 base, the J end lost 2 bases, and 18 bases lay between the germline ends. Germline V lookup: CDR1 MGHRA, CDR2 YSYEKL. The CDR3 runs to 17 residues. The CDR3: CASSQGHTLDYPYEQYF. The CDR3 bases are TGCGCCAGCAGCCAAGGCCACACACTGGACTATCCCTACGAGCAGTACTTC.

The chain employs TRBV20-1 and TRBJ1-1; D uncertain. V gave up 1 base and J gave up 1 base, with 10 bases separating them. Germline V lookup: CDR1 DFQATT, CDR2 SNEGSKA (reference sequence). This CDR3 has 14 amino acids. This CDR3 reads CSARGGGPNTEAFF. The CDR3 DNA is TGCAGTGCTAGAGGAGGTGGCCCGAACACTGAAGCTTTCTTT.

This clonotype turned up a few times. This rearrangement joins TRBV3-1 to TRBJ1-2; D might be TRBD1 (5 bases). Germline CDR1 LGHDT, CDR2 YNNKEL (reference sequence). V lost 0 bases to trimming and J lost 4 bases, with 18 bases between them. This CDR3 contains 17 residues. This CDR3 reads CASSQESAQGVGYGYTF. CDR3 DNA sequence: TGTGCCAGCAGCCAAGAATCGGCCCAGGGAGTAGGCTATGGCTACACCTTC.